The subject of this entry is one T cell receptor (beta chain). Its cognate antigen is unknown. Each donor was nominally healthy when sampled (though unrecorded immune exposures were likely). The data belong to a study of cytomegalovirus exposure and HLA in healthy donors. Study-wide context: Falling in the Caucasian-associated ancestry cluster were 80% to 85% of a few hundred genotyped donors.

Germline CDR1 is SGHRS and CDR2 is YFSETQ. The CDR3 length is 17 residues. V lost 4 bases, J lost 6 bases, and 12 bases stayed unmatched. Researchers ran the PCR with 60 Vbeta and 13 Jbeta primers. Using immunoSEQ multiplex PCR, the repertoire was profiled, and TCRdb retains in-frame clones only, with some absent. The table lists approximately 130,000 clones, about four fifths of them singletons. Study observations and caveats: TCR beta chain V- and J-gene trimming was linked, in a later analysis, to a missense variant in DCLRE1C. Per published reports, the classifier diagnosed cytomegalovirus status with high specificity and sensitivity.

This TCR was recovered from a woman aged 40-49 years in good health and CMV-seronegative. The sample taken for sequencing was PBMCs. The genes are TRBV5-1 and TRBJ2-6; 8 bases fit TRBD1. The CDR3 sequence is CASSPGTGRLEANVLTF. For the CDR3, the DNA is TGCGCCAGCAGCCCCGGGACAGGAAGGTTAGAGGCCAACGTCCTGACTTTC.